These 5 T cell receptor beta chains came from one sample sequenced in a study of blood T cell repertoires in COVID-19. Profiling relied on immunoSEQ multiplex PCR, and the TCRdb table lists in-frame clones only, not all of them. The sample shows about 160,000 clones, approximately 88% of them seen only once. The sequencing input was peripheral blood. These receptors came from a man younger than 35 with active or convalescent COVID-19.

The genes are TRBV15 and TRBJ1-5, with a possible D match to TRBD1 (5 bases). There are 15 residues in the CDR3. The V and J ends lost 1 base and 6 bases respectively, with 13 bases between them. Per the germline V gene, CDR1 is LNHNV and CDR2 is YYDKDF (reference sequence). CDR3 DNA sequence: TGTGCCACCAGCAGAGGGGATAGGGACTTTCAGCCCCAGCATTTT. It translates to CATSRGDRDFQPQHF.

In DNA form, the CDR3 reads TGTGCCAGCAGCTTAAGGCCGGACAGGGGGAATGAGCAGTTCTTC. This translates into CASSLRPDRGNEQFF. The J gene is TRBJ2-1, the V gene TRBV7-3; TRBD1 aligns across 10 bases. The V gene end was trimmed by 1 base and the J gene end by 7 bases; junction bases not matched to a gene: 4. The CDR3 is made up of 15 amino acids. Germline CDR1 and CDR2: SGHTA and FQGTGA.

This chain connects TRBV4-1 to TRBJ1-1; the D gene is possibly TRBD1 (5 bases). Germline assignment: CDR1 MGHRA and CDR2 YSYEKL. This CDR3 is 15 amino acids long. V was trimmed by 1 base and J by 1 base, leaving 10 bases between them. This chain's CDR3 is CASSQGEGPNTEAFF. In DNA, the CDR3 is TGCGCCAGCAGCCAAGGGGAGGGACCGAACACTGAAGCTTTCTTT.

This sequence joins TRBV27 and TRBJ2-5, with D maybe TRBD2 (5 bases). CDR3 length: 11 amino acids. The ends were cut back, 2 bases at V and 8 bases at J, with 6 bases in the middle. Germline V CDR1 and CDR2: MNHEY, SMNVEV (reference sequence). CDR3 residues: CASSLRGTQYF. CDR3 coding DNA: TGTGCCAGCAGTTTACGGGGAACCCAGTACTTC.

The gene calls are TRBV6-2 or TRBV6-3 and TRBJ2-5; D not certain. This CDR3 has 14 amino acids. The germline V gene encodes CDR1 MNHEY and CDR2 SVGEGT. V lost 2 bases and J 1 base, leaving 8 bases between the germline ends. CDR3 nucleotides: TGTGCCAGCAGTTACGTACAGATCCAAGAGACCCAGTACTTC. Translating it yields CASSYVQIQETQYF.